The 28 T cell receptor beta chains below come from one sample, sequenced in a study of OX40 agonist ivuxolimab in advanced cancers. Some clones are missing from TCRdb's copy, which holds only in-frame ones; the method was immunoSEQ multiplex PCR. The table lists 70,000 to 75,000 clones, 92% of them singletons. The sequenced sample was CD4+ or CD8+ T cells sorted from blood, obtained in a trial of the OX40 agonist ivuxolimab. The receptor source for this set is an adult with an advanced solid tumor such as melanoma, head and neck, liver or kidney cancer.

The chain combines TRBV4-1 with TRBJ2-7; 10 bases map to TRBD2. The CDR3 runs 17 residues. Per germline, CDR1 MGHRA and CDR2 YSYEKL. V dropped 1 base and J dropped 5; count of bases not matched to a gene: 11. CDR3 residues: CASSQGASGSPVDEQYF. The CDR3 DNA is TGCGCCAGCAGCCAAGGTGCTAGCGGGAGCCCTGTCGACGAGCAGTACTTC.

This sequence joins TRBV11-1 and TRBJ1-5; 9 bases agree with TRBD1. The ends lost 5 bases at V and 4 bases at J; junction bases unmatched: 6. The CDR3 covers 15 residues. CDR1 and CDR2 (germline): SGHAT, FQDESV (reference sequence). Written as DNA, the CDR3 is TGTGCCAGCAGCCTCGGGACAGGGAGGAATCAGCCCCAGCATTTT. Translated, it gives CASSLGTGRNQPQHF.

The CDR3 loop reads CASKGAGGGEQYF. For the CDR3, the DNA is TGTGCCAGCAAGGGAGCGGGCGGGGGTGAGCAGTACTTC. The chain employs TRBV6-6 and TRBJ2-7; 7 nucleotides agree with TRBD2. Germline values: CDR1 MNHNY, CDR2 SVGAGI (reference sequence). The J segment lost 7 bases and the V segment lost 7 bases, leaving 10 bases of the junction unmatched. There are 13 residues in the CDR3.

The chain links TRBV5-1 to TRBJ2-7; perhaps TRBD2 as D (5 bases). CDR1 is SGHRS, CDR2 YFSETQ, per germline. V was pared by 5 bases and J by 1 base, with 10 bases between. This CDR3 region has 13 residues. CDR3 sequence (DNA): TGCGCCAGCAGACTAGGGAATTCCTACGAGCAGTACTTC. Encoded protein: CASRLGNSYEQYF. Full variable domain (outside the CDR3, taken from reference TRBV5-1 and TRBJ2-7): KAGVTQTPRYLIKTRGQQVTLSCSPISGHRSVSWYQQTPGQGLQFLFEYFSETQRNKGNFPGRFSGRQFSNSRSEMNVSTLELGDSALYLCASRLGNSYEQYFGPGTRLTVT.

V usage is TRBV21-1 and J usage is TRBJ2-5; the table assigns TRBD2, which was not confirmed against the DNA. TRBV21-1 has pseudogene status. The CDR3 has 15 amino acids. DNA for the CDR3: TGTGCCAGCAGCGAACAATTAGCGGGAGATGAGACCCAGTACTTC. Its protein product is CASSEQLAGDETQYF.

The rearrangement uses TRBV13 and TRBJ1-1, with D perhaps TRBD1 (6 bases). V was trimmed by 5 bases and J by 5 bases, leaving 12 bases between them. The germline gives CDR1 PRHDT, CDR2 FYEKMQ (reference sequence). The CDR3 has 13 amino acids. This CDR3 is CASSTGRRTEAFF. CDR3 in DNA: TGTGCCAGCAGCACAGGGAGGAGGACTGAAGCTTTCTTT.

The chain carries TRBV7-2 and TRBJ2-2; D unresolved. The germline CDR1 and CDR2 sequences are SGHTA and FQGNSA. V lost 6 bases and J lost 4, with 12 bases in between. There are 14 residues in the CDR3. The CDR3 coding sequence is TGTGCCAGCAGTTATGTTCTCGGCACCGGGGAGCTGTTTTTT. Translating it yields CASSYVLGTGELFF.

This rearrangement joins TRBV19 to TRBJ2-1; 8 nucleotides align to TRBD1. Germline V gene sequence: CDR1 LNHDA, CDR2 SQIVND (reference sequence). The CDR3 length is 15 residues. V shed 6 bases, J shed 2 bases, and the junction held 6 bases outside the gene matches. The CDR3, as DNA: TGTGCCAGTAGGACACAGGGGGTCACCTACAATGAGCAGTTCTTC. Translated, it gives CASRTQGVTYNEQFF.

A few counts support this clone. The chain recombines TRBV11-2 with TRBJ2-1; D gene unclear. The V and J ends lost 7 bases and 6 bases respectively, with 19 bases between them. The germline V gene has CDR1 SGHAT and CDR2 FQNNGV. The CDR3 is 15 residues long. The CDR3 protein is CASNAPPWESNEQFF. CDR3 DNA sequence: TGTGCCAGCAACGCTCCTCCCTGGGAAAGCAATGAGCAGTTCTTC.

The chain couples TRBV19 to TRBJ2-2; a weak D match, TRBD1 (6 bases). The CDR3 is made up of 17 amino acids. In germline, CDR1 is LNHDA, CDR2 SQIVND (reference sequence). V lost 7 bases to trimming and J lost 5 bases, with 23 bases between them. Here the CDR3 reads CASTAFRTEGRTGELFF. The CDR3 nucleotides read TGTGCCAGTACCGCTTTTCGGACAGAGGGGCGAACCGGGGAGCTGTTTTTT.

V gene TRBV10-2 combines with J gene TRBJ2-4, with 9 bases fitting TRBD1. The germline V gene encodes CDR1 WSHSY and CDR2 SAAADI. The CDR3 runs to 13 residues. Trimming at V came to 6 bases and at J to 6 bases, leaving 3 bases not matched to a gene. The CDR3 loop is CASSVQGANIQYF. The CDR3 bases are TGCGCCAGCAGCGTACAGGGGGCAAACATTCAGTACTTC.

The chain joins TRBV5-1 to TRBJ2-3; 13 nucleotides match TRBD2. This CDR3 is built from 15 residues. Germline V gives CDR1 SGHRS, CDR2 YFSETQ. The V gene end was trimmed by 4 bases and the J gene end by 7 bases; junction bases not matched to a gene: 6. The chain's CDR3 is CASSTGLAGVNTQYF. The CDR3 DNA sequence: TGCGCCAGCAGCACCGGACTAGCGGGAGTTAATACGCAGTATTTT.

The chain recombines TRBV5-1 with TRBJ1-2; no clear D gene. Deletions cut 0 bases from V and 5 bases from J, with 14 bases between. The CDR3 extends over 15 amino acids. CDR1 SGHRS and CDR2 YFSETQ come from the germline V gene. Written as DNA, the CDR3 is TGCGCCAGCAGCTTGGTAGTCGACACTCCATATGGCTACACCTTC. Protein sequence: CASSLVVDTPYGYTF.

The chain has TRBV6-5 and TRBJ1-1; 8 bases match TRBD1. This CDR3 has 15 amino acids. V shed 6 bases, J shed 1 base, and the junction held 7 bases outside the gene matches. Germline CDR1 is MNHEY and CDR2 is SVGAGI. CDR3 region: CASSPMGQANTEAFF. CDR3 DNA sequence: TGTGCCAGCAGCCCCATGGGACAGGCGAACACTGAAGCTTTCTTT.

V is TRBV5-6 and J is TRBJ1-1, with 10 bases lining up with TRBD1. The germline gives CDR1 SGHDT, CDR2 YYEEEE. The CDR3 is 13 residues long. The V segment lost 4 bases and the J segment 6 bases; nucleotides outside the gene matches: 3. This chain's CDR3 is CASSTGTGAEAFF. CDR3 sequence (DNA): TGTGCCAGCAGCACTGGGACAGGGGCTGAAGCTTTCTTT.

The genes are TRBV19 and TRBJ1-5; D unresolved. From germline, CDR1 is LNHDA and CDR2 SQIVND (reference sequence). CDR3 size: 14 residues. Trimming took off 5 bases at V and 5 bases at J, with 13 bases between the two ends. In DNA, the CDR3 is TGTGCCAGTAGTGTCGTGTCAGCCTATCAGCCCCAGCATTTT. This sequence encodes CASSVVSAYQPQHF.

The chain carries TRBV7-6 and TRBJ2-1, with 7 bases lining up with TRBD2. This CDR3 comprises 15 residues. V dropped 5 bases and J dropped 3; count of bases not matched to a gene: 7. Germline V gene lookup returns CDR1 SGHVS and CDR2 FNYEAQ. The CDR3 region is CASSQVWGGYNEQFF. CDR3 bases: TGTGCCAGCAGCCAAGTGTGGGGGGGCTACAATGAGCAGTTCTTC.

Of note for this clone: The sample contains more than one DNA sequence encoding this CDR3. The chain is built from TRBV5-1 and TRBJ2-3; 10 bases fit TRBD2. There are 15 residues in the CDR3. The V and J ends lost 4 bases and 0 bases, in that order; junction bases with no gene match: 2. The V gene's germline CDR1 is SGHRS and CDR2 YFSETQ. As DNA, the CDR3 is TGCGCCAGCAGCCTGGGACTAGCGAGCACAGATACGCAGTATTTT. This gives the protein CASSLGLASTDTQYF.

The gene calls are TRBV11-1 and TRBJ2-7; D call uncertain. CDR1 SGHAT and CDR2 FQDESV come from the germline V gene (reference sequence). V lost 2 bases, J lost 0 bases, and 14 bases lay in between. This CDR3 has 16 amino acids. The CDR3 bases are TGTGCCAGCAGCTTATTGCCGGTAGGATTCTCCTACGAGCAGTACTTC. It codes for CASSLLPVGFSYEQYF.

For the CDR3, the DNA is TGTGCCAGCAGTGAATTAGGGAGAGGGGCCAACGTCCTGACTTTC. Its translation is CASSELGRGANVLTF. The rearrangement joins TRBV25-1 to TRBJ2-6, with D maybe TRBD2 (5 bases). The CDR3 is made up of 15 amino acids. V dropped 1 base and J dropped 4 bases, with 8 bases sitting between them. Germline V gene sequence: CDR1 MGHDK, CDR2 SYGVNS.

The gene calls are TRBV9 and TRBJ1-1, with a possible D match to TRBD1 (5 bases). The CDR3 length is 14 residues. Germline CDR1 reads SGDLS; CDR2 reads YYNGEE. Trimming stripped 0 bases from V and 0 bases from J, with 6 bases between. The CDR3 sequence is CASSVEGMNTEAFF. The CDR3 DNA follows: TGTGCCAGCAGCGTAGAGGGGATGAACACTGAAGCTTTCTTT.

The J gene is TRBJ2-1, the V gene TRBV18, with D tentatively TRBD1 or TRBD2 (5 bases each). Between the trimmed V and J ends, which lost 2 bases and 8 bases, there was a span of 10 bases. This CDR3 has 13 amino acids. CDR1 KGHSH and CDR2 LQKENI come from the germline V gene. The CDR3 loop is CASSPLGDDEQFF. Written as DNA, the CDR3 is TGTGCCAGCTCACCATTGGGGGACGATGAGCAGTTCTTC. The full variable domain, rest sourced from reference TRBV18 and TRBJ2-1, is NAGVMQNPRHLVRRRGQEARLRCSPMKGHSHVYWYRQLPEEGLKFMVYLQKENIIDESGMPKERFSAEFPKEGPSILRIQQVVRGDSAAYFCASSPLGDDEQFFGPGTRLTVL.

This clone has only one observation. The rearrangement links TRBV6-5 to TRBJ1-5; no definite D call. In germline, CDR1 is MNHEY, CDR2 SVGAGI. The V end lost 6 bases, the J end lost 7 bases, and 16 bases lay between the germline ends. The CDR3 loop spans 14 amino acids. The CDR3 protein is CASSPYVNGQPQHF. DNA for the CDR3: TGTGCCAGCAGCCCCTACGTCAATGGGCAGCCCCAGCATTTT.

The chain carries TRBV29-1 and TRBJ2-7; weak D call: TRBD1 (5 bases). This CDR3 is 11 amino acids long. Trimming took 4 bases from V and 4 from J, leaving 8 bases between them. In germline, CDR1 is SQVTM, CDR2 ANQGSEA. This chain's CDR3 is CSVGRAYEQYF. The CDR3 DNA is TGCAGCGTTGGCAGGGCGTACGAGCAGTACTTC.

Here the CDR3 DNA reads TGTGCCAGCAGCTCGAGACTCTACGAGCAGTACTTC. This sequence encodes CASSSRLYEQYF. The chain links TRBV11-2 to TRBJ2-7; D gene ambiguous. CDR1 SGHAT and CDR2 FQNNGV come from the germline V gene. Trimming stripped 4 bases from V and 3 bases from J, with 7 bases between. This CDR3 spans 12 amino acids. Together with reference TRBV11-2 and TRBJ2-7, the CDR3 gives the full variable domain: EAGVAQSPRYKIIEKRQSVAFWCNPISGHATLYWYQQILGQGPKLLIQFQNNGVVDDSQLPKDRFSAERLKGVDSTLKIQPAKLEDSAVYLCASSSRLYEQYFGPGTRLTVT.

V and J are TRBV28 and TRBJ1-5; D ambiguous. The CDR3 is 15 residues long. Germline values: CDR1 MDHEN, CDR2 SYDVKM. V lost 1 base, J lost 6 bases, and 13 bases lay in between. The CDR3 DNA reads TGTGCCAGCAGTTTATTCAGCGCCGGTAGTCAGCCCCAGCATTTT. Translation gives CASSLFSAGSQPQHF.

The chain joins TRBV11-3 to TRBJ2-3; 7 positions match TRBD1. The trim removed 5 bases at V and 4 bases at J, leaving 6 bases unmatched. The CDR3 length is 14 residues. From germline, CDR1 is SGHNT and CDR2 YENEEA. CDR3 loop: CASSLGQLADTQYF. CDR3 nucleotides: TGTGCCAGCAGCCTGGGACAGCTTGCAGATACGCAGTATTTT.

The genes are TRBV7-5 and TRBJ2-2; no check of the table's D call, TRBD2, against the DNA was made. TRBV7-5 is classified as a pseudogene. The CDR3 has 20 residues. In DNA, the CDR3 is TGTGTCAGAAGCTCAGGGGGGCGCCTAGCGGGAGGCCCGAACACCGGGGAGCTGTTTTTT. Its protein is CVRSSGGRLAGGPNTGELFF.